Below, 14 T cell receptor beta chains from the same sample are listed, as sequenced in a study of cytomegalovirus exposure and HLA in healthy donors. Profiling relied on immunoSEQ multiplex PCR, and the TCRdb table lists in-frame clones only, not all of them. Of under 150,000 clones in the sample, about 89% were seen once. The material sequenced was PBMCs. The receptor source for this set is a man aged 18 to 30 in good health and CMV-seronegative.

This chain connects TRBV4-3 to TRBJ2-1; 10 nucleotides line up with TRBD2. The V gene's germline CDR1 is LGHNA and CDR2 YSLEER. This CDR3 has 16 residues. J lost 7 bases, V lost 1 base, and 7 bases had no gene match. CDR3 loop: CASSQGASGSSNEQFF. CDR3 nucleotides: TGCGCCAGCAGCCAAGGGGCTAGCGGGAGCTCGAATGAGCAGTTCTTC.

The J gene is TRBJ2-2, the V gene TRBV9, with 9 positions matching TRBD2. V dropped 0 bases and J dropped 8; count of bases not matched to a gene: 8. This CDR3 contains 16 residues. CDR1 SGDLS and CDR2 YYNGEE come from the germline V gene. The DNA for the CDR3 is TGTGCCAGCAGCGTAGGCGCTAGCGGGGATGCTGGGGAGCTGTTTTTT. Translating gives CASSVGASGDAGELFF.

The rearrangement uses TRBV6-6 and TRBJ2-7; 10 bases agree with TRBD1. V was pared by 6 bases and J by 3 bases, with 5 bases of the junction left unmatched. The germline CDR1 and CDR2 sequences are MNHNY and SVGAGI (reference sequence). The length of the CDR3 is 14 residues. CDR3 protein: CASSRDRGLYEQYF. CDR3 coding DNA: TGTGCCAGCAGCCGCGACAGGGGGCTCTACGAGCAGTACTTC.

The chain recombines TRBV10-3 with TRBJ1-4, with 8 bases lining up with TRBD1. The ends lost 6 bases at V and 6 bases at J; junction bases unmatched: 6. Germline V gene lookup returns CDR1 ENHRY and CDR2 SYGVKD. The CDR3 is 14 residues long. DNA of the CDR3: TGTGCCATCAGCCCGACAGGGGTCGATGAAAAACTGTTTTTT. It yields the protein CAISPTGVDEKLFF.

The genes are TRBV5-1 and TRBJ1-2; maybe TRBD1 (6 bases). The germline V and J ends were trimmed by 0 bases and 6 bases, with 15 bases remaining between them. CDR1 is SGHRS, CDR2 YFSETQ, per germline. The length of the CDR3 is 15 residues. The CDR3 protein is CASSLGQVTSDGYTF. CDR3 nucleotides: TGCGCCAGCAGCTTGGGACAGGTCACTTCCGATGGCTACACCTTC.

By sample share, this clone is medium-sized. V is TRBV2 and J is TRBJ1-2; 7 nucleotides match TRBD1. V was clipped by 5 bases and J by 9 bases; unmatched bases: 9. CDR3 size: 13 residues. Germline values: CDR1 SNHLY, CDR2 FYNNEI. Here the CDR3 DNA reads TGTGCCAGCAGTACCGGACAGGAAGTAAGCTACACCTTC. It yields the protein CASSTGQEVSYTF.

The chain joins TRBV11-2 to TRBJ1-1, with D possibly being TRBD1 (5 bases). V dropped 1 base and J dropped 4 bases, with 10 bases sitting between them. The germline V gene encodes CDR1 SGHAT and CDR2 FQNNGV. The CDR3 is 14 residues long. In DNA, the CDR3 is TGTGCCAGCAGCTTAGCGGGGGGTGCCACTGAAGCTTTCTTT. It codes for CASSLAGGATEAFF.

This clone was counted a few times. This sequence joins TRBV19 and TRBJ2-7; TRBD1 might be the D (5 bases). Germline values: CDR1 LNHDA, CDR2 SQIVND (reference sequence). The ends were cut back, 3 bases at V and 1 base at J, with 10 bases in the middle. The CDR3 sequence is 14 residues long. CDR3 nucleotides: TGTGCCAGTAGTATGGTGAAGGGGTCCTACGAGCAGTACTTC. Translation: CASSMVKGSYEQYF.

V is TRBV4-2 and J is TRBJ1-2, with TRBD1 as a possible D gene (6 bases). V lost 5 bases, J lost 8 bases, and 15 bases lay in between. Germline V lookup: CDR1 LGHNA, CDR2 YNFKEQ. The CDR3 extends over 13 amino acids. CDR3 in amino acids: CASSSRDRRGYTF. The CDR3 coding sequence is TGTGCCAGCAGCTCAAGAGACAGGAGGGGCTACACCTTC.

The CDR3 loop reads CASSLTSGSNTQYF. The DNA for the CDR3 is TGTGCCAGCAGCTTGACTAGCGGGAGTAATACGCAGTATTTT. The V gene is TRBV7-9, the J gene TRBJ2-3, with TRBD2 identical over 12 bases. V lost 3 bases and J lost 7; bases outside the gene matches: 2. The germline V gene has CDR1 SEHNR and CDR2 FQNEAQ (reference sequence). The CDR3 sequence is 14 residues long.

The chain combines TRBV29-1 with TRBJ2-7, with 11 bases fitting TRBD1. V was pared by 7 bases and J by 7 bases, with 12 bases of the junction left unmatched. This CDR3 has 14 residues. Germline V gives CDR1 SQVTM, CDR2 ANQGSEA. The CDR3 DNA reads as TGCAGCGCAATACAGGGACAGGGGGTGAGAGAGCAGTACTTC. Translated: CSAIQGQGVREQYF.

CDR3 bases: TGCGCCAGCAGCGCAACTAGCGGGAAACCCCAAGAGACCCAGTACTTC. Translation: CASSATSGKPQETQYF. The chain carries TRBV5-1 and TRBJ2-5; 10 nucleotides align to TRBD2. With V trimmed by 4 bases and J by 1 base, 7 bases remained unmatched. This CDR3 contains 16 residues. The V gene's germline CDR1 is SGHRS and CDR2 YFSETQ. Drawing the rest from reference TRBV5-1 and TRBJ2-5, the complete variable domain is KAGVTQTPRYLIKTRGQQVTLSCSPISGHRSVSWYQQTPGQGLQFLFEYFSETQRNKGNFPGRFSGRQFSNSRSEMNVSTLELGDSALYLCASSATSGKPQETQYFGPGTRLLVL.

The V call is TRBV7-9, the J call TRBJ1-2, with 8 nucleotides matching TRBD1. Germline V lookup: CDR1 SEHNR, CDR2 FQNEAQ (reference sequence). This CDR3 has 15 residues. V trimming: 6 bases; J trimming: 4 bases; junction bases outside the gene matches: 10. The CDR3 sequence: CASSSRQGPSYGYTF. In DNA form, the CDR3 reads TGTGCCAGCAGTTCTAGACAGGGGCCTAGCTATGGCTACACCTTC.

A note on this clone: At one end, the junction sequence differs from germline, possibly due to a read error. V usage is TRBV11-3 and J usage is TRBJ1-1, with a possible D match to TRBD1 (6 bases). The CDR3 is made up of 12 amino acids. The germline gives CDR1 SGHNT, CDR2 YENEEA. The CDR3 spells CASSAEDWGPGF. CDR3 sequence (DNA): TGTGCCAGCAGTGCTGAGGACTGGGGGCCCGGGTTT.